Listed below are T cell receptor beta chains from one sample, sequenced in a study of tumor-infiltrating lymphocytes in primary liver carcinoma. Using its own MiXCR run on the multiplex PCR reads, TCRdb lists one record per CDR3 protein. The sample lists 100,000 to 150,000 distinct CDR3 sequences; 60% to 75% were seen once. Material for sequencing was liver tumor tissue from sampling region 3. Source of these receptors: a woman aged 55-70 years with primary liver carcinoma and hepatitis B virus infection. Both conserved end residues are part of each CDR3. The order of the fields is V gene, CDR3 length, D gene, J gene, clone size, CDR3 protein, CDR3 DNA. The D gene is left open where the match is weak. The size of a clone is reported for some rows only, either as once, few or many, or as a class for expanded clones.

v_call: TRBV11-2
cdr3_length: 14
d_call: TRBD2
j_call: TRBJ2-7
clone_size: -
cdr3_aa: CASSLTSGSYEYYF
cdr3_nt: TGTGCCAGCAGCTTGACTAGCGGGAGTTATGAGTACTACTTC

v_call: TRBV21-1
cdr3_length: 17
d_call: -
j_call: TRBJ2-1
clone_size: -
cdr3_aa: CASSKAWAGVAYNEQFF
cdr3_nt: TGTGCCAGCAGCAAAGCTTGGGCGGGAGTGGCCTACAATGAGCAGTTCTTC

v_call: TRBV14
cdr3_length: 19
d_call: -
j_call: TRBJ2-5
clone_size: -
cdr3_aa: CASSHPTGLTSWYQETQYF
cdr3_nt: TGTGCCAGCAGCCACCCCACGGGACTCACGAGTTGGTACCAAGAGACCCAGTACTTC

v_call: TRBV5-1
cdr3_length: 11
d_call: -
j_call: TRBJ2-7
clone_size: -
cdr3_aa: CPSSLDLEQYF
cdr3_nt: TGTCCCAGCAGCTTGGATCTAGAGCAGTACTTC

v_call: TRBV28
cdr3_length: 15
d_call: -
j_call: TRBJ2-5
clone_size: -
cdr3_aa: CASSLPYSTSETKYF
cdr3_nt: TGTGCCAGCAGTTTGCCCTACTCGACGAGCGAGACCAAGTACTTC

v_call: TRBV11-3
cdr3_length: 15
d_call: -
j_call: TRBJ1-2
clone_size: medium-sized
cdr3_aa: CASSLDHDTGYGYTF
cdr3_nt: TGTGCCAGCAGCTTAGATCACGACACCGGCTATGGCTACACCTTC

v_call: TRBV29-1
cdr3_length: 14
d_call: -
j_call: TRBJ1-2
clone_size: -
cdr3_aa: CSADQGAQEGGYTF
cdr3_nt: TGCAGCGCCGATCAGGGAGCTCAGGAGGGCGGCTACACTTTC

v_call: TRBV11-1
cdr3_length: 15
d_call: -
j_call: TRBJ2-1
clone_size: few
cdr3_aa: CTSSLGSGRYNEQFF
cdr3_nt: TGTACCAGCAGCTTAGGGAGCGGAAGGTACAATGAGCAGTTCTTC

v_call: TRBV5-6
cdr3_length: 16
d_call: -
j_call: TRBJ2-2
clone_size: -
cdr3_aa: CASSSDRRRYAGELFF
cdr3_nt: TGTGCCAGCAGTTCCGACAGGAGGCGATATGCCGGGGAGCTGTTTTTT

v_call: TRBV6-2/TRBV6-3
cdr3_length: 14
d_call: TRBD2
j_call: TRBJ2-3
clone_size: many
cdr3_aa: CASLLAGAADTQYF
cdr3_nt: TGTGCCAGCCTCTTAGCGGGAGCTGCAGATACGCAGTATTTT

v_call: TRBV5-1
cdr3_length: 20
d_call: -
j_call: TRBJ2-3
clone_size: -
cdr3_aa: CASSLELGAVLTFSTDTQYF
cdr3_nt: TGCGCCAGCAGCTTGGAGCTGGGCGCCGTGTTAACCTTTAGCACAGATACGCAGTATTTT

v_call: TRBV11-2
cdr3_length: 14
d_call: TRBD2
j_call: TRBJ2-5
clone_size: many
cdr3_aa: CASSLAGGLETQYF
cdr3_nt: TGTGCCAGCAGCTTAGCGGGAGGGTTGGAGACCCAGTACTTC

v_call: TRBV18
cdr3_length: 13
d_call: -
j_call: TRBJ1-2
clone_size: -
cdr3_aa: CASSPDQGHGYTF
cdr3_nt: TGTGCCAGCTCACCCGACCAGGGGCATGGCTACACCTTC

v_call: TRBV6-1
cdr3_length: 15
d_call: TRBD2
j_call: TRBJ2-3
clone_size: -
cdr3_aa: CANSGLAGATDTQYF
cdr3_nt: TGTGCCAACAGTGGATTAGCGGGAGCCACAGATACGCAGTATTTT

v_call: TRBV7-8
cdr3_length: 18
d_call: -
j_call: TRBJ2-2
clone_size: -
cdr3_aa: CASSVLGMGDMNTGELFF
cdr3_nt: TGTGCCAGCAGCGTACTCGGTATGGGGGACATGAACACCGGTGAGCTGTTTTTT

v_call: TRBV29-1
cdr3_length: 15
d_call: TRBD1
j_call: TRBJ1-4
clone_size: many
cdr3_aa: CSVDAPRDSATKLFF
cdr3_nt: TGCAGCGTTGATGCCCCTCGGGACAGTGCGACGAAACTGTTTTTT

v_call: TRBV11-1
cdr3_length: 15
d_call: -
j_call: TRBJ2-7
clone_size: -
cdr3_aa: CATSSLGETAYEQYF
cdr3_nt: TGTGCCACTTCCTCTCTCGGCGAGACTGCCTACGAGCAGTACTTC

v_call: TRBV30
cdr3_length: 14
d_call: -
j_call: TRBJ1-2
clone_size: -
cdr3_aa: CAWTTGTVLWDYTF
cdr3_nt: TGTGCCTGGACGACCGGGACCGTCCTCTGGGACTACACCTTC

v_call: TRBV20-1
cdr3_length: 14
d_call: -
j_call: TRBJ2-1
clone_size: -
cdr3_aa: CSARAELSYNEQFF
cdr3_nt: TGCAGTGCTAGAGCGGAGCTTTCCTACAATGAGCAGTTCTTC

v_call: TRBV11-2
cdr3_length: 15
d_call: -
j_call: TRBJ1-2
clone_size: -
cdr3_aa: CASSLDPWANYGHTF
cdr3_nt: TGTGCCAGCAGCTTAGACCCGTGGGCCAACTATGGCCACACCTTC

v_call: TRBV11-3
cdr3_length: 15
d_call: TRBD1
j_call: TRBJ2-7
clone_size: -
cdr3_aa: CASNLGTGGNYERYF
cdr3_nt: TGTGCCAGCAACCTCGGGACAGGGGGCAACTACGAGCGGTACTTC

v_call: TRBV29-1
cdr3_length: 15
d_call: -
j_call: TRBJ2-6
clone_size: -
cdr3_aa: CSVVGEGTGASVLTF
cdr3_nt: -

v_call: TRBV12-3/TRBV12-4
cdr3_length: 15
d_call: TRBD1
j_call: TRBJ2-3
clone_size: -
cdr3_aa: CANSLRGQGVYMQYF
cdr3_nt: TGTGCCAACAGTTTAAGGGGGCAGGGGGTGTATATGCAGTATTTT

v_call: TRBV6-5
cdr3_length: 15
d_call: -
j_call: TRBJ1-3
clone_size: many
cdr3_aa: CASSYSAGEGNTIYF
cdr3_nt: TGTGCCAGCAGTTACTCGGCAGGTGAAGGAAACACCATATATTTT

v_call: TRBV12-3/TRBV12-4
cdr3_length: 16
d_call: TRBD1
j_call: TRBJ1-3
clone_size: many
cdr3_aa: CASSYGTGTSGNTIYF
cdr3_nt: TGTGCCAGCAGCTACGGGACAGGCACCTCTGGAAACACCATATATTTT

v_call: TRBV6-5
cdr3_length: 11
d_call: -
j_call: TRBJ2-2
clone_size: many
cdr3_aa: CASSVAGELFF
cdr3_nt: TGTGCCAGCTCTGTGGCCGGGGAGCTGTTTTTT

v_call: TRBV11-3
cdr3_length: 13
d_call: -
j_call: TRBJ2-1
clone_size: large
cdr3_aa: CASSAGGYNEQFF
cdr3_nt: TGTGCCAGCAGTGCCGGGGGCTACAATGAGCAGTTCTTC

v_call: TRBV11-2
cdr3_length: 14
d_call: -
j_call: TRBJ2-3
clone_size: -
cdr3_aa: CASSLDMGVDTQYF
cdr3_nt: TGTGCCAGCAGCTTAGACATGGGGGTCGATACGCAGTATTTT

v_call: TRBV4-1
cdr3_length: 16
d_call: -
j_call: TRBJ2-3
clone_size: many
cdr3_aa: CASSSQGLSRGDTQYF
cdr3_nt: TGCGCCAGCAGTTCACAGGGACTCTCAAGGGGAGATACGCAGTATTTT

v_call: TRBV11-1
cdr3_length: 13
d_call: TRBD1
j_call: TRBJ2-7
clone_size: -
cdr3_aa: CASISDRGDEQYF
cdr3_nt: TGTGCCAGCATCTCGGACAGGGGGGACGAACAGTACTTC

v_call: TRBV11-2
cdr3_length: 13
d_call: -
j_call: TRBJ2-7
clone_size: once
cdr3_aa: CVSSLSQLYEQYF
cdr3_nt: TGTGTCAGCAGCTTAAGTCAGCTATACGAGCAGTACTTC

v_call: TRBV6-6
cdr3_length: 18
d_call: -
j_call: TRBJ1-5
clone_size: -
cdr3_aa: CTSSYSPELGGINQPQHF
cdr3_nt: TGTACCAGCAGTTACTCGCCTGAACTCGGGGGGATCAATCAGCCCCAGCATTTT

v_call: TRBV7-9
cdr3_length: 16
d_call: -
j_call: TRBJ2-1
clone_size: -
cdr3_aa: CASSGLSLVPYNELFF
cdr3_nt: TGTGCCAGCTCGGGGTTGAGTCTAGTTCCCTACAATGAGCTGTTCTTC

v_call: TRBV4-1
cdr3_length: 13
d_call: -
j_call: TRBJ1-2
clone_size: many
cdr3_aa: CASSYDPNYGYTF
cdr3_nt: TGCGCCAGCAGCTACGACCCTAACTATGGCTACACCTTC

v_call: TRBV28
cdr3_length: 15
d_call: TRBD2
j_call: TRBJ2-2
clone_size: few
cdr3_aa: CASSLPGLAGGELFF
cdr3_nt: TGTGCCAGCAGCCTTCCGGGACTAGCCGGCGGGGAGCTGTTTTTT

v_call: TRBV12-3/TRBV12-4
cdr3_length: 14
d_call: -
j_call: TRBJ1-1
clone_size: once
cdr3_aa: CTRTSDSLNTEAFF
cdr3_nt: TGTACCAGGACCTCGGACAGTCTGAACACTGAAGCTTTCTTT

v_call: TRBV29-1
cdr3_length: 12
d_call: -
j_call: TRBJ2-3
clone_size: -
cdr3_aa: CSVAPGANTKYF
cdr3_nt: -

v_call: TRBV28
cdr3_length: 18
d_call: TRBD2
j_call: TRBJ2-7
clone_size: -
cdr3_aa: CASSFVPTSGSPVYGQYF
cdr3_nt: TGTGCCAGCAGTTTCGTCCCGACTAGCGGGAGCCCGGTATACGGGCAATACTTC

v_call: TRBV2
cdr3_length: 14
d_call: TRBD1
j_call: TRBJ1-5
clone_size: -
cdr3_aa: CASSEARGGQHQHF
cdr3_nt: TGTGCCAGCAGTGAAGCGCGGGGGGGACAGCACCAGCATTTT

v_call: TRBV10-3
cdr3_length: 13
d_call: -
j_call: TRBJ2-3
clone_size: -
cdr3_aa: CAIGQGGTDTQCF
cdr3_nt: TGTGCCATCGGGCAGGGAGGGACAGATACGCAGTGTTTT

v_call: TRBV11-1
cdr3_length: 11
d_call: -
j_call: TRBJ2-7
clone_size: -
cdr3_aa: CESSSGPVLYF
cdr3_nt: TGTGAAAGCAGCTCCGGACCTGTACTGTACTTC

v_call: TRBV7-9
cdr3_length: 14
d_call: -
j_call: TRBJ2-7
clone_size: few
cdr3_aa: CVSSRGTIGGEQYF
cdr3_nt: TGTGTCAGCAGCCGAGGGACAATAGGAGGCGAGCAGTACTTC

v_call: TRBV7-3
cdr3_length: 14
d_call: -
j_call: TRBJ1-6
clone_size: once
cdr3_aa: CVSSLNSDNSPLHF
cdr3_nt: TGTGTCAGCAGCTTAAACAGCGATAATTCACCCCTCCACTTT

v_call: TRBV7-9
cdr3_length: 15
d_call: -
j_call: TRBJ2-5
clone_size: few
cdr3_aa: CASSQSVGRLETQYF
cdr3_nt: TGTGCCAGCAGCCAAAGTGTGGGGCGGCTTGAGACCCAGTACTTC

v_call: TRBV28
cdr3_length: 15
d_call: -
j_call: TRBJ2-1
clone_size: few
cdr3_aa: CASSLNRRANNEQFF
cdr3_nt: TGTGCCAGCAGTTTAAACCGGAGGGCTAATAATGAGCAGTTCTTC

v_call: TRBV12-3/TRBV12-4
cdr3_length: 14
d_call: -
j_call: TRBJ1-6
clone_size: -
cdr3_aa: CASSFTTLISPPHF
cdr3_nt: TGTGCCAGCAGTTTTACAACTTTGATTTCTCCCCCCCACTTT

v_call: TRBV29-1
cdr3_length: 12
d_call: -
j_call: TRBJ2-1
clone_size: many
cdr3_aa: CSVDGSYNEQFF
cdr3_nt: TGCAGCGTTGACGGTTCCTACAATGAGCAGTTCTTC

v_call: TRBV4-2
cdr3_length: 15
d_call: TRBD2
j_call: TRBJ2-1
clone_size: -
cdr3_aa: CARSQDRTSRNEQFF
cdr3_nt: TGTGCCAGGAGCCAAGATAGGACTAGTCGCAATGAGCAGTTCTTC

v_call: TRBV11-3
cdr3_length: 15
d_call: -
j_call: TRBJ2-7
clone_size: -
cdr3_aa: CASSIGTRGSLEQYF
cdr3_nt: TGTGCCAGCAGCATAGGGACAAGGGGCTCCCTCGAACAGTACTTC

v_call: TRBV6-5
cdr3_length: 12
d_call: TRBD1
j_call: TRBJ1-1
clone_size: many
cdr3_aa: CASSGTDTEAFF
cdr3_nt: TGTGCCAGCAGTGGGACAGACACTGAAGCTTTCTTT

v_call: TRBV30
cdr3_length: 13
d_call: -
j_call: TRBJ1-1
clone_size: many
cdr3_aa: CAWGLWGYTEAFF
cdr3_nt: TGTGCCTGGGGCTTGTGGGGATACACTGAAGCTTTCTTT

v_call: TRBV11-3
cdr3_length: 22
d_call: TRBD1
j_call: TRBJ1-1
clone_size: once
cdr3_aa: CASSPLLRTGEQRASLNTEAFF
cdr3_nt: TGTGCTAGTAGCCCTTTATTGAGGACAGGAGAACAAAGGGCCAGCTTGAACACTGAAGCTTTCTTT

v_call: TRBV11-2
cdr3_length: 17
d_call: TRBD2
j_call: TRBJ2-1
clone_size: -
cdr3_aa: CASSLTPGTSGHSVQFF
cdr3_nt: TGTGCCAGCAGCTTAACTCCCGGAACTAGCGGACACAGTGTGCAGTTCTTC

v_call: TRBV28
cdr3_length: 16
d_call: TRBD2
j_call: TRBJ2-1
clone_size: few
cdr3_aa: CASSLIGGRKYNEQFF
cdr3_nt: TGTGCCAGCAGTTTAATCGGCGGGAGGAAGTACAATGAGCAGTTCTTC

v_call: TRBV5-1
cdr3_length: 13
d_call: TRBD2
j_call: TRBJ2-1
clone_size: -
cdr3_aa: CASSTYSGAEQFF
cdr3_nt: TGCGCCAGCAGCACTTATAGCGGGGCTGAGCAGTTCTTC

v_call: TRBV5-6
cdr3_length: 16
d_call: -
j_call: TRBJ2-7
clone_size: many
cdr3_aa: CASSFGGGRRPYEQYF
cdr3_nt: TGTGCCAGCAGCTTTGGTGGCGGCCGAAGACCCTACGAGCAGTACTTC

v_call: TRBV2
cdr3_length: 12
d_call: -
j_call: TRBJ2-7
clone_size: -
cdr3_aa: CASNSGAHEQYF
cdr3_nt: TGTGCCAGCAATAGCGGAGCCCACGAGCAGTACTTC